The 15 T cell receptor beta chains presented below share a single source sample, sequenced in a study of vaccination and CD4 T cells after COVID-19. The treatment is: roughly 10-day PBMC culture with coronavirus spike peptide pools or control peptides (ViraFEST assay). The Oncomine TCR Beta short-read assay generated sequence data from the DNA of cultured CD4+ T cells. Using its own MiXCR run on the PCR reads, TCRdb lists one record per CDR3 protein. This table holds about 19,000 distinct CDR3 sequences, around 50% found once. These receptors have no known antigen. The specimen was CD4+ T cells from blood, cultured in vitro. The receptors derive from a human donor who had recovered from COVID-19.

This clonotype was seen only a few times. The J gene is TRBJ1-6, the V gene TRBV27; no firm D call. V was clipped by 0 bases and J by 9 bases, with 18 bases between them. Looked up from germline, CDR1 is MNHEY and CDR2 is SMNVEV (reference sequence). The CDR3 loop spans 17 amino acids. Here the CDR3 reads CASSLSNLIGRGSPLHF. The CDR3 DNA reads TGTGCCAGCAGTTTATCGAATCTTATAGGGAGAGGTTCACCCCTCCACTTT.

V gene TRBV5-4 combines with J gene TRBJ2-5; the D gene is possibly TRBD1 (5 bases). Germline V gene sequence: CDR1 SGHNT, CDR2 YYREEE (reference sequence). V was clipped by 4 bases and J by 1 base, with 11 bases between them. The CDR3 has 14 residues. The CDR3 region is CASSPPDSQETQYF. CDR3 in DNA: TGTGCCAGCAGCCCACCCGACAGCCAAGAGACCCAGTACTTC. Together with reference TRBV5-4 and TRBJ2-5, the CDR3 gives the full variable domain: ETGVTQSPTHLIKTRGQQVTLRCSSQSGHNTVSWYQQALGQGPQFIFQYYREEENGRGNFPPRFSGLQFPNYSSELNVNALELDDSALYLCASSPPDSQETQYFGPGTRLLVL.

This clonotype turned up a few times. The rearrangement uses TRBV7-2 and TRBJ1-2, with 7 bases identical to TRBD1. The CDR3 runs 15 residues. V lost 1 base, J lost 8 bases, and 10 bases stayed unmatched. Looked up from germline, CDR1 is SGHTA and CDR2 is FQGNSA. The CDR3 loop is CASSLDPGQVVGYTF. The CDR3 bases are TGTGCCAGCAGCTTAGATCCCGGACAGGTGGTGGGCTACACCTTC.

The chain links TRBV2 to TRBJ2-1; D gene unclear. The CDR3 is made up of 10 amino acids. The V gene lost 4 bases and the J gene lost 7 bases, with 2 bases spanning the gap. Germline values: CDR1 SNHLY, CDR2 FYNNEI. CDR3 region: CASSVNEQFF. CDR3 DNA sequence: TGTGCCAGCAGTGTAAATGAGCAGTTCTTC.

This clonotype was picked up a small number of times. The chain couples TRBV27 to TRBJ2-5; D may be TRBD2 (5 bases). Germline lookup yields CDR1 MNHEY and CDR2 SMNVEV (reference sequence). The CDR3 loop spans 13 amino acids. The V end lost 6 bases, the J end lost 4 bases, and 12 bases lay between the germline ends. The CDR3 here is CASSLRERETQYF. In nucleotides, the CDR3 is TGTGCCAGCAGCCTCCGGGAAAGAGAGACCCAGTACTTC.

In its sample, this clonotype was seen a few times. The chain uses TRBV6-2 or TRBV6-3 and TRBJ1-1; 10 nucleotides align to TRBD1. This CDR3 has 15 residues. Germline loops: CDR1 MNHEY, CDR2 SVGEGT. Losses at the gene ends were 6 bases for V and 5 bases for J; bases not matched to a gene: 9. The CDR3 DNA is TGTGCCAGCAGGCCCCCACCGGGACAGGGGACTGAAGCTTTCTTT. Encoded protein: CASRPPPGQGTEAFF.

This clonotype appeared a few times. Here the CDR3 DNA reads TGCGCCAGCAGTGAACAGGGGGTGGTAGATACGCAGTATTTT. Its translation: CASSEQGVVDTQYF. The chain has TRBV10-1 and TRBJ2-3, with 8 positions matching TRBD1. The length of the CDR3 is 14 residues. Germline lookup yields CDR1 WNHNN and CDR2 SYGVQD (reference sequence). After removal of 3 bases from V and 5 bases from J, the junction contained 4 bases not matched to a gene.

V is TRBV7-8 and J is TRBJ2-6, with D unresolved. V was cut by 5 bases and J by 4 bases, with 9 bases left in between. The germline CDR1 and CDR2 sequences are SGHVS and FQNEAQ. The CDR3 loop spans 14 amino acids. The CDR3 loop is CASSPSTGANVLTF. CDR3 in DNA: TGTGCCAGCAGCCCCAGTACCGGGGCCAACGTCCTGACTTTC.

This chain uses TRBV6-1 with TRBJ1-2; D is possibly TRBD1 (6 bases). Germline V CDR1 and CDR2: MNHNS, SASEGT. V lost 3 bases and J lost 4, with 18 bases in between. The length of the CDR3 is 16 residues. The CDR3 nucleotides are TGTGCCAGCAGTGATCGATTTACAGGGATTAGCTATGGCTACACCTTC. It codes for CASSDRFTGISYGYTF.

The V gene is TRBV20-1, the J gene TRBJ2-1; tentatively, D is TRBD1 (6 bases). This CDR3 has 15 amino acids. CDR1 is DFQATT, CDR2 SNEGSKA, per germline (reference sequence). V gave up 1 base and J gave up 4 bases, with 14 bases separating them. In nucleotides, the CDR3 is TGCAGTGCTAGAGTACAGGGACCATATTACAATGAGCAGTTCTTC. It specifies CSARVQGPYYNEQFF.

The chain couples TRBV7-9 to TRBJ2-6; D unresolved. From germline, CDR1 is SEHNR and CDR2 FQNEAQ (reference sequence). The V gene lost 4 bases and the J gene lost 1 base, with 8 bases spanning the gap. This CDR3 comprises 15 residues. The CDR3 is CASSSLLSGANVLTF. The CDR3, as DNA: TGTGCCAGCAGCTCCCTTCTATCTGGGGCCAACGTCCTGACTTTC.

The chain joins TRBV20-1 to TRBJ2-2; no reliable D call. This CDR3 is built from 16 residues. Per germline, CDR1 DFQATT and CDR2 SNEGSKA (reference sequence). The ends were cut back, 1 base at V and 4 bases at J, with 16 bases in the middle. DNA of the CDR3: TGCAGTGCTAGAGTCCTATCCTCCATCACCACCGGGGAGCTGTTTTTT. This translates into CSARVLSSITTGELFF.

This clonotype rates as medium-sized. The CDR3 reads CASSLEGNSPLHF. CDR3 DNA: TGTGCCAGCAGCTTAGAGGGAAATTCACCCCTCCACTTT. The chain joins TRBV7-9 to TRBJ1-6; D is ambiguous. The germline V gene has CDR1 SEHNR and CDR2 FQNEAQ (reference sequence). This CDR3 has 13 residues. V lost 1 base and J 7 bases, leaving 5 bases between the germline ends.

This chain links TRBV24-1 with TRBJ2-1; a possible D gene is TRBD2 (5 bases). The CDR3 spans 15 residues. Germline CDR1 is KGHDR and CDR2 is SFDVKD. V gave up 7 bases and J gave up 6 bases, with 18 bases separating them. The DNA of the CDR3 is TGTGCCACCAGCCTTGGACTGGCTTCGGGCAATGAGCAGTTCTTC. As protein: CATSLGLASGNEQFF.

This clonotype appeared a few times. This chain joins TRBV10-1 and TRBJ1-6; tentative D call: TRBD1 (5 bases). The CDR3 consists of 13 residues. The V end was cut by 3 bases, the J end by 7 bases, with 7 bases between. Looked up from germline, CDR1 is WNHNN and CDR2 is SYGVQD (reference sequence). CDR3 protein: CASSEDSNSPLHF. CDR3 in DNA: TGCGCCAGCAGTGAAGACAGCAATTCACCCCTCCACTTT.